A single sample gave rise to the 6 T cell receptor beta chains below, sequenced in a study of cytomegalovirus exposure and HLA in healthy donors. With 60 Vbeta and 13 Jbeta primers, the PCR was carried out. Profiled with immunoSEQ multiplex PCR; TCRdb holds only in-frame clones, not every one. In the table there are some 180,000 clones, 70% to 75% of which are singletons. Sequenced input: PBMCs. The receptor set was obtained from a male donor in good health and CMV-seronegative.

This chain connects TRBV11-2 to TRBJ2-3; D gene uncertain. The CDR3 runs to 15 residues. Trimming took 1 base from V and 4 from J, leaving 12 bases between them. Germline loops: CDR1 SGHAT, CDR2 FQNNGV. DNA of the CDR3: TGTGCCAGCAGCTTAGCAATTTTGAGGCCAGATACGCAGTATTTT. Its protein is CASSLAILRPDTQYF.

This clone was observed a handful of times. V is TRBV30 and J is TRBJ1-6, with D hard to call. The V gene's germline CDR1 is GTSNPN and CDR2 SVGIG (reference sequence). The CDR3 length is 16 residues. V was trimmed by 1 base and J by 4 bases, leaving 14 bases between them. The CDR3 protein is CAWSADPGGYNSPLHF. The CDR3 coding sequence is TGTGCCTGGAGTGCCGACCCAGGAGGATATAATTCACCCCTCCACTTT.

V gene TRBV9 combines with J gene TRBJ1-1; D possibly corresponds to TRBD1 (5 bases). Germline CDR1 and CDR2: SGDLS and YYNGEE. V dropped 4 bases and J dropped 3 bases, with 10 bases sitting between them. The CDR3 contains 13 residues. CDR3 DNA: TGTGCCAGCAGCCCCGGGGGGTACACTGAAGCTTTCTTT. Its translation is CASSPGGYTEAFF.

The rearrangement uses TRBV7-9 and TRBJ1-1; maybe TRBD1 (6 bases). CDR1 and CDR2 (germline): SEHNR, FQNEAQ (reference sequence). The CDR3 sequence is 15 residues long. Trimming took off 5 bases at V and 4 bases at J, with 17 bases between the two ends. In DNA, the CDR3 is TGTGCCAGCAGCCCACTGGGGGGAGGGGGCACTGAAGCTTTCTTT. Its translation is CASSPLGGGGTEAFF.

V gene TRBV5-1 combines with J gene TRBJ2-7, with TRBD2 matching 7 bases. Unmatched junction bases numbered 15, after V lost 0 bases and J lost 6 bases. Looked up from germline, CDR1 is SGHRS and CDR2 is YFSETQ. This CDR3 is 17 amino acids long. In DNA form, the CDR3 reads TGCGCCAGCAGCTTGGCCTTGACGGTCGCGGGAGTAAGCGAGCAGTACTTC. This translates into CASSLALTVAGVSEQYF.

The chain has TRBV5-5 and TRBJ1-5; TRBD1 might be the D (6 bases). Germline-derived CDR1 and CDR2 are SGHKS and YYEKEE (reference sequence). V lost 4 bases and J 7 bases, leaving 15 bases between the germline ends. The CDR3 runs 14 residues. The CDR3 DNA follows: TGTGCCAGCAGCCCTACAGGGTCATGGCAGCCCCAGCATTTT. Amino acid sequence: CASSPTGSWQPQHF.